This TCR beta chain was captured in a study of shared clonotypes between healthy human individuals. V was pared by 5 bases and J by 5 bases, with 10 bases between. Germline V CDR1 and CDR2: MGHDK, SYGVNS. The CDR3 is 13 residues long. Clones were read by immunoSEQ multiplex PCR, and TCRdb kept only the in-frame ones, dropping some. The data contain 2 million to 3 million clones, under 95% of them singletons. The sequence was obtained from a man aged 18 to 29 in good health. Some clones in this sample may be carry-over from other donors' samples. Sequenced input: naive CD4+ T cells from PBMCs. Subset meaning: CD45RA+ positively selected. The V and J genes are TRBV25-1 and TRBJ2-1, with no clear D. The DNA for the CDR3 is TGTGCCAGCAGTCCATCCCACAACAATGAGCAGTTCTTC. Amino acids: CASSPSHNNEQFF. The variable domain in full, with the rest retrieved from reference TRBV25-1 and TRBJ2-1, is EADIYQTPRYLVIGTGKKITLECSQTMGHDKMYWYQQDPGMELHLIHYSYGVNSTEKGDLSSESTVSRIRTEHFPLTLESARPSHTSQYLCASSPSHNNEQFFGPGTRLTVL.